A selection of T cell receptor beta chains follows, all from one sample in a study of early stage breast cancer tumors. Sequencing was performed with immunoSEQ multiplex PCR; in TCRdb, only in-frame clones are kept and a portion is missing. Here the sample spans some 6,000 clones, around 70% being singletons. Sequencing was done on a sample of normal breast tissue next to the tumor. These TCRs come from a person aged 55 to 69 with breast cancer. CDR3s include the opening cysteine and the closing phenylalanine or tryptophan. The D gene is left open where the match is weak.

CDR3 protein: CASRQGVRETQYF
D gene: .
V gene: TRBV10-2

CDR3 protein: CASSLGGGDNEQFF
D gene: .
V gene: TRBV5-1

CDR3 protein: CASTQGGFGYTF
D gene: .
V gene: TRBV2

CDR3 protein: CASSLPRQSSYNSPLHF
D gene: .
V gene: TRBV28

CDR3 protein: CASSLRGQETQYF
D gene: .
V gene: TRBV5-4

CDR3 protein: CASSFPTSSSYNEQFF
D gene: TRBD2
V gene: TRBV7-2

CDR3 protein: CASSVDGKGSRTDTQYF
D gene: .
V gene: TRBV9

CDR3 protein: CSVEGGGEAFF
D gene: .
V gene: TRBV29-1

CDR3 protein: CASSQGQGFNEQFF
D gene: TRBD1
V gene: TRBV7-9

CDR3 protein: CASSAEQRGVYEQYF
D gene: TRBD2
V gene: TRBV28

CDR3 protein: CASRAVRSSYEQYF
D gene: .
V gene: TRBV6-5

CDR3 protein: CASSPTTGQGAYEQYF
D gene: TRBD1
V gene: TRBV6-6

CDR3 protein: CASSQTGYEQFF
D gene: .
V gene: TRBV11-1

CDR3 protein: CASSLDGPDNQPQHF
D gene: .
V gene: TRBV5-1

CDR3 protein: CASSREKVGNQPQHF
D gene: .
V gene: TRBV6-1

CDR3 protein: CASSQELAGGPNEQFF
D gene: TRBD2
V gene: TRBV4-3

CDR3 protein: CASSWAGQGNTEAFF
D gene: TRBD1
V gene: TRBV5-6

CDR3 protein: CASSEMAGAPNEQFF
D gene: .
V gene: TRBV6-1

CDR3 protein: CASSLSRMETQYF
D gene: .
V gene: TRBV5-1

CDR3 protein: CASSLTRDRGNTGELFF
D gene: TRBD1
V gene: TRBV7-2

CDR3 protein: CASSLAGTGVGELFF
D gene: TRBD1
V gene: TRBV27

CDR3 protein: CASSQWDTIYF
D gene: .
V gene: TRBV19

CDR3 protein: CASSLWTGSGEQFF
D gene: TRBD1
V gene: TRBV23-1

CDR3 protein: CSVGGLGDTQYF
D gene: .
V gene: TRBV29-1

CDR3 protein: CASSQDLALNTEAFF
D gene: .
V gene: TRBV4-1

CDR3 protein: CASSSGTRSYEQYF
D gene: TRBD2
V gene: TRBV5-4

CDR3 protein: CASRAQTYYGYTF
D gene: .
V gene: TRBV5-1

CDR3 protein: CASSYSKGRGETQYF
D gene: .
V gene: TRBV6-6

CDR3 protein: CASSPSLAGGPDSEQFF
D gene: TRBD2
V gene: TRBV18

CDR3 protein: CAWSGRYNEQFF
D gene: .
V gene: TRBV30

CDR3 protein: CASSTGTGDYEQYF
D gene: TRBD1
V gene: TRBV11-2

CDR3 protein: CASSLRLAGLTDTQYF
D gene: TRBD2
V gene: TRBV11-2

CDR3 protein: CASRLAGGKNNEQFF
D gene: TRBD2
V gene: TRBV6-5

CDR3 protein: CASSFVVGPSTDTQYF
D gene: .
V gene: TRBV28

CDR3 protein: CASSSPALAGELFF
D gene: .
V gene: TRBV5-5

CDR3 protein: CASISQVPGELFF
D gene: .
V gene: TRBV19

CDR3 protein: CASSRAGGRDTGELFF
D gene: TRBD2
V gene: TRBV5-1

CDR3 protein: CASSEIGRSNQPQHF
D gene: .
V gene: TRBV2

CDR3 protein: CASRQGADTQYF
D gene: .
V gene: TRBV5-6

CDR3 protein: CASKISHTTNEKLFF
D gene: .
V gene: TRBV6-1

CDR3 protein: CASRPPGPYFEQYF
D gene: .
V gene: TRBV28

CDR3 protein: CASSPRAGGRSYEQYF
D gene: TRBD1
V gene: TRBV5-4

CDR3 protein: CASSLKGGGPTDTQYF
D gene: TRBD2
V gene: TRBV5-1

CDR3 protein: CASRTTGEETQYF
D gene: .
V gene: TRBV2

CDR3 protein: CATSGLAGDRDTQYF
D gene: TRBD2
V gene: TRBV15

CDR3 protein: CASRPKTGGGYGYTF
D gene: .
V gene: TRBV28